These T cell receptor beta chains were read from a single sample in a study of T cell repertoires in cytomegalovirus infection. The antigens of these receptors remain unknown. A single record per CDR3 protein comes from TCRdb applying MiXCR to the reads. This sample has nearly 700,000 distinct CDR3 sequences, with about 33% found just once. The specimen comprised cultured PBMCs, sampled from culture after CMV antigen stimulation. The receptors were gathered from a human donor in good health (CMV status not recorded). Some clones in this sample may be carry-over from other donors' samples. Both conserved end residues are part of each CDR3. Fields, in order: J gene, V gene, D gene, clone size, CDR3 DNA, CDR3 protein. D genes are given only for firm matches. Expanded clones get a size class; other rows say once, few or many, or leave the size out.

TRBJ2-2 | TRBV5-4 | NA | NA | TGTGCCAGCAGCTCGGCGGGAAGGAACCGGGCGGAGCTGTTTTTT | CASSSAGRNRAELFF
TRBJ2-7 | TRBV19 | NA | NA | TGTGCCAGTAGTAAGACGCGAGGGAGGTCCTACGAGCAGTACTTC | CASSKTRGRSYEQYF
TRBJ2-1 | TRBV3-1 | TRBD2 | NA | TGTGCCAGCAGCCAAGATTGGCTAGCGGGCTACAATGAGCAGTTCTTC | CASSQDWLAGYNEQFF
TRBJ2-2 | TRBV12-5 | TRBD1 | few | TGTGCTAGTGGTTCCCGGGACAGGGCCTTCCCCGGGGAGCTGTTTTTT | CASGSRDRAFPGELFF
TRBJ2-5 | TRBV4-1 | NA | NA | TGCGCCAGCAGCCAAGATCCCGGGGTTAGGGAGACCCAGTACTTC | CASSQDPGVRETQYF
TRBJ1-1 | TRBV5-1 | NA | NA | TGCGCCAGCAGCTTGTTTCCCCCCGACACTGAAGCTTTCTTT | CASSLFPPDTEAFF
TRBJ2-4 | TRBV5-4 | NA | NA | TGTGCCAGCAGCTTGGAGCCAGGGAACATTCAGTACTTC | CASSLEPGNIQYF
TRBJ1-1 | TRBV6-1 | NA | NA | TGTGCCAGCAGTGAAGATTGGAACACTGAAGCTTTCTTT | CASSEDWNTEAFF
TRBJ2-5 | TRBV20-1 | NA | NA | TGCAGTGCTGAGTACCGCGGAGCCGCTAAAGAGACCCAGTACTTC | CSAEYRGAAKETQYF
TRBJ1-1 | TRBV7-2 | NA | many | TGTGCCAGCAGCTCCGCCGGCAACACTGAAGCTTTCTTT | CASSSAGNTEAFF
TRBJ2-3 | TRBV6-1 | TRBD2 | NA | TGTGCCAGCAGTGCCCGCGGGGGAGATACGCAGTATTTT | CASSARGGDTQYF
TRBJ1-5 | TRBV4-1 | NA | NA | TGCGCCAGCAGCCTACACACGGATCAGCCCCAGCATTTT | CASSLHTDQPQHF
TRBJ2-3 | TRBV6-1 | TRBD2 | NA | TGTGCCAGCAGTGAACTAGCGGGGGCCACAGATACGCAGTATTTT | CASSELAGATDTQYF
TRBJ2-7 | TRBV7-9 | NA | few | TGTGCCAGCAGCCGCAGGGTTAGCTCCTACGAGCAGTACTTC | CASSRRVSSYEQYF
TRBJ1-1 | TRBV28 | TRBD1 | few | TGTGCCAGCAGTTTAAACAGGGGGGTTGGGAGCACTGAAGCTTTCTTT | CASSLNRGVGSTEAFF
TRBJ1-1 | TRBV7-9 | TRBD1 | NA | TGTGCCAGCAGCCCGGGAAGGATTACAGGGGTACGGGACACTGAAGCTTTCTTT | CASSPGRITGVRDTEAFF
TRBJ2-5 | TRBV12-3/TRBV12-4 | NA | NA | TGTGCCAGCAGTTTCGGGCTCCTCCAAGAGACCCAGTACTTC | CASSFGLLQETQYF
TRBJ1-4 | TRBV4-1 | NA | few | TGCGCCAGCAGCCAATTCGCCGGACAGAATGAAAAACTGTTTTTT | CASSQFAGQNEKLFF
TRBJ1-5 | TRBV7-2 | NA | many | TGTGCCAGCAGCTTAGTATCGGATCAGCCCCAGCATTTT | CASSLVSDQPQHF
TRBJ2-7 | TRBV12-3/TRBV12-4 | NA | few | TGTGCCAGCAGTTTTTCCCTGTACGAGCAGTACTTC | CASSFSLYEQYF